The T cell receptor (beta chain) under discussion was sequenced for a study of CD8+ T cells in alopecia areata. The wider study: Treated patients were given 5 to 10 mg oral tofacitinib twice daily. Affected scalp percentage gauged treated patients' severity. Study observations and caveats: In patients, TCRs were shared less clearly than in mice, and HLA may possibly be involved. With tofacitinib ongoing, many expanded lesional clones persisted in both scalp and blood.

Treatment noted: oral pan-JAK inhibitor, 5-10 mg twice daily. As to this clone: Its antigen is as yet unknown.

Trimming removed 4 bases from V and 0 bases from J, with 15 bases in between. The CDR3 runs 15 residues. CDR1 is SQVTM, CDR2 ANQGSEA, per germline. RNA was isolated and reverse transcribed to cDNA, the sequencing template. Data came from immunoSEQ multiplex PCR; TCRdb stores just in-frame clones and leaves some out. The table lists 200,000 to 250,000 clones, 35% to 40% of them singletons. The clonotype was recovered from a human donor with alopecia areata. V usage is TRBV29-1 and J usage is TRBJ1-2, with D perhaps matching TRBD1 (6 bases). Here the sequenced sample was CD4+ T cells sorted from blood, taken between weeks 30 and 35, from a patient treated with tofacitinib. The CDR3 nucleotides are TGCAGCGTTGGTCGTAACAGGGAGTCTAACTATGGCTACACCTTC. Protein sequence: CSVGRNRESNYGYTF.